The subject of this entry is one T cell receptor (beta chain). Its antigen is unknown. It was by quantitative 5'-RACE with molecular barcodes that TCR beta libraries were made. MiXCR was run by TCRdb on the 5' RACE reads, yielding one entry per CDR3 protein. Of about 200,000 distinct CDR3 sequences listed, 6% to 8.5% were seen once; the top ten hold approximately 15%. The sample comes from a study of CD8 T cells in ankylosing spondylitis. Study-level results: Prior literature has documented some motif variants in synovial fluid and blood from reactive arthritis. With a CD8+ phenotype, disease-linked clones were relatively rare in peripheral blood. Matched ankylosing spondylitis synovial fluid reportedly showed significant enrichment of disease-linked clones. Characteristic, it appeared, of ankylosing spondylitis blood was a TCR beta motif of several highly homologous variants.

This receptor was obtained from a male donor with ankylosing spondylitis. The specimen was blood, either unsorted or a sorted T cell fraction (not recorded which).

CDR3 sequence: CASSELGQGAFYEQYF. CDR3 bases: TGTGCCAGCAGTGAGTTAGGGCAGGGGGCGTTTTACGAGCAGTACTTC. The chain links TRBV2 to TRBJ2-7, with 8 nucleotides matching TRBD1. This CDR3 comprises 16 residues. The germline gives CDR1 SNHLY, CDR2 FYNNEI. Germline trimming cut 3 bases from V and 4 bases from J; bases unmatched to any gene: 11.